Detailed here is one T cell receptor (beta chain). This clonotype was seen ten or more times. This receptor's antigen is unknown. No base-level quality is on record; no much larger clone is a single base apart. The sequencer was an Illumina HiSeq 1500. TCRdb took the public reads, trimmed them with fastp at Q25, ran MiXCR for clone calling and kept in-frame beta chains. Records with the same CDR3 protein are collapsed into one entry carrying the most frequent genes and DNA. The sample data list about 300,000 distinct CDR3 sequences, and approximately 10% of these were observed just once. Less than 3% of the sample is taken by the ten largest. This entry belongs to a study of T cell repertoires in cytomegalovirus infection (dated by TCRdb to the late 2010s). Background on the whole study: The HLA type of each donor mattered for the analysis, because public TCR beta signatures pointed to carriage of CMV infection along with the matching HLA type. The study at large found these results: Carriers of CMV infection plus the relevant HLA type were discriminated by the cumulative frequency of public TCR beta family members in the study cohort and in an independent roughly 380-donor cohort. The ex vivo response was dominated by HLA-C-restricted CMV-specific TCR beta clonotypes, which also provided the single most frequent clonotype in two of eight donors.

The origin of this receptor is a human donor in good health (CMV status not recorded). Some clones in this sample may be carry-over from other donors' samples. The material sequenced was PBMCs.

The bases read TGCGCCAGCAGTCACTACAGGGGAACGGGTCAGCCCCAGCATTTT. Its amino acids are CASSHYRGTGQPQHF. The rearrangement combines TRBV23-1 with TRBJ1-5; 7 central nucleotides agree with TRBD1. TRBV23-1 belongs to the ORF category, with a function that is uncertain. Compared with germline, V lacks 3 bases and J lacks 6 bases; bases without a gene match: 8. Inclusive of the bounding cysteine and phenylalanine, the CDR3 is 15 residues long. The only DNA kept is the CDR3, 45 bases in frame from the first base.